Below, 5 T cell receptor beta chains from the same sample are listed, as sequenced in a study of CXCR3-negative and CXCR3-positive naive CD8 T cells. These receptors' antigens are unknown. The authors prepared UMI-labeled TRB cDNA libraries by 5' RACE. TCRdb reanalyzed the 5' RACE reads, giving one entry per CDR3 protein sequence and no DNA. The specimen's table records over 95,000 distinct CDR3 sequences. Study-level results: TRB CDR3s of CXCR3-positive naive cells were more hydrophobic than those of CXCR3-negative naive cells.

Specimen: naive CXCR3+ CD8+ T cells from blood. Documented subset: CD45RO-CCR7+CD27+CD95- naive CD8+ T cells expressing CXCR3 (TNR3+). These receptors were collected from a human donor in good health. Some clones in this sample may be carry-over from other donors' samples.

The chain recombines TRBV24-1 with TRBJ2-3; TCRdb indicates TRBD1, and absent DNA this call remains unverified. This CDR3 contains 18 residues. Germline assignment: CDR1 KGHDR and CDR2 SFDVKD. This chain's CDR3 is CATSDPGQVPSRADTQYF.

The J gene is TRBJ1-1, the V gene TRBV9; absent DNA, TCRdb's TRBD1 call cannot be checked. From germline, CDR1 is SGDLS and CDR2 YYNGEE. The CDR3 totals 13 residues. The CDR3 spells CASSGFSDTGAFF.

The chain is built from TRBV28 and TRBJ1-5; the TRBD1 assignment by TCRdb is unverifiable without DNA. In germline, CDR1 is MDHEN, CDR2 SYDVKM. There are 17 residues in the CDR3. The CDR3: CASSLIEGTVINQPQHF.

J is TRBJ2-7 and V is TRBV7-2; the D call from TCRdb, TRBD2, cannot be confirmed without DNA. Germline V CDR1 and CDR2: SGHTA, FQGNSA. This CDR3 is 15 amino acids long. This CDR3 reads CASSPVAGGSYEQYF. Complete variable domain (other parts from reference TRBV7-2 and TRBJ2-7): GAGVSQSPSNKVTEKGKDVELRCDPISGHTALYWYRQSLGQGLEFLIYFQGNSAPDKSGLPSDRFSAERTGGSVSTLTIQRTQQEDSAVYLCASSPVAGGSYEQYFGPGTRLTVT.

This chain joins TRBV28 and TRBJ2-7; without DNA, the TCRdb call of TRBD1 cannot be checked. CDR1 MDHEN and CDR2 SYDVKM come from the germline V gene. This CDR3 region has 14 residues. The CDR3 spells CASSWRGGGYEQYF.